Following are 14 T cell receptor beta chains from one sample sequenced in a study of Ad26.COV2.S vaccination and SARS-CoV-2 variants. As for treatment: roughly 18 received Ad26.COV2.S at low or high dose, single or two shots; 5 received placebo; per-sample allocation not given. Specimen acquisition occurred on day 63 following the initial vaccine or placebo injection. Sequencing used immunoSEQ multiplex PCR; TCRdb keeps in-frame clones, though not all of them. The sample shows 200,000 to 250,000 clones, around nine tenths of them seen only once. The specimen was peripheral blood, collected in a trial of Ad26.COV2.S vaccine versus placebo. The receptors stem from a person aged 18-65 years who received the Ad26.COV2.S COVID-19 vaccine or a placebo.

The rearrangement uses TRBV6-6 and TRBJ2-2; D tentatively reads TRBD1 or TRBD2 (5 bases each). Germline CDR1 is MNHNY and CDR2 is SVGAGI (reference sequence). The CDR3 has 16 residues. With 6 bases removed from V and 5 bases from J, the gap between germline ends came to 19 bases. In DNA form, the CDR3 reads TGTGCCAGCAGCCCGACGGGGCTGCCCTATACCGGGGAGCTGTTTTTT. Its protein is CASSPTGLPYTGELFF.

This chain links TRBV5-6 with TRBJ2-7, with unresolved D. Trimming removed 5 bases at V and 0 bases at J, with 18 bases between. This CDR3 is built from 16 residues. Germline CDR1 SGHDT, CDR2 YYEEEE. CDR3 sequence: CASSPSAGTYSYEQYF. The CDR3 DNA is TGTGCCAGCAGTCCATCGGCAGGCACCTACTCCTACGAGCAGTACTTC.

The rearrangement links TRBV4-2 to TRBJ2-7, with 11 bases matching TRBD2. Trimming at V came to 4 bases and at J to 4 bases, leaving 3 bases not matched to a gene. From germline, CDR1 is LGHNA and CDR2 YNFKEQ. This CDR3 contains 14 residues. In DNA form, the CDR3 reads TGTGCCAGCAGCCTACGACTAGCGGGGTACGAGCAGTACTTC. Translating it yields CASSLRLAGYEQYF.

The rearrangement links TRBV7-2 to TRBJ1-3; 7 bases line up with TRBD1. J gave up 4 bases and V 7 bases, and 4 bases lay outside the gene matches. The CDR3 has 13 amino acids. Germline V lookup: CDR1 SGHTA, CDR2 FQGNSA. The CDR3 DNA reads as TGTGCCAGCACCGGGACAGAGGGAAACACCATATATTTT. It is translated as CASTGTEGNTIYF.

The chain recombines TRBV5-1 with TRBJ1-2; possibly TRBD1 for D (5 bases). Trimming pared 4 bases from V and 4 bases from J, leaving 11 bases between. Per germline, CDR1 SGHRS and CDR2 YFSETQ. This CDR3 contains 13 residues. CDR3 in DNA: TGCGCCAGCAGCGCGGGGACGGCCTATGGCTACACCTTC. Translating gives CASSAGTAYGYTF.

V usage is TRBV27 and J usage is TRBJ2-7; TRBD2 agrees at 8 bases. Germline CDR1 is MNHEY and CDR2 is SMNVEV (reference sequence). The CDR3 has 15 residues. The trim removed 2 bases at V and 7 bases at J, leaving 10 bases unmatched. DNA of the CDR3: TGTGCCAGCAGTTTACCTCCGGGACTAGGTAGGGAGCAGTACTTC. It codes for CASSLPPGLGREQYF.

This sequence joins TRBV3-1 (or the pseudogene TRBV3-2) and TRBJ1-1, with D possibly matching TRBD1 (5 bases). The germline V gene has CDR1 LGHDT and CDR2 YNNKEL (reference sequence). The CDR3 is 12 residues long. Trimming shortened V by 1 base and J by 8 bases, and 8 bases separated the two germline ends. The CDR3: CASSQGGREAFF. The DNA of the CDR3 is TGTGCCAGCAGCCAAGGGGGCCGGGAAGCTTTCTTT.

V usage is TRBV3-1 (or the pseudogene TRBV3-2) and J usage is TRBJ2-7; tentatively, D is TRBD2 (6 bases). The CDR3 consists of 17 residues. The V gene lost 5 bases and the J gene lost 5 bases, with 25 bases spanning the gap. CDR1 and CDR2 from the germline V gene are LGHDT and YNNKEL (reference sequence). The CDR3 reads CASSTHSGVPGSNEQYF. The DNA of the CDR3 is TGTGCCAGCAGCACCCACTCGGGGGTCCCGGGTTCCAACGAGCAGTACTTC.

The DNA of the CDR3 is TGTGCCAGCGAGGGACAGGGGGCCGTAGCTTTCTTT. As protein: CASEGQGAVAFF. The genes are TRBV6-5 and TRBJ1-1; 12 bases line up with TRBD1. The CDR3 length is 12 residues. The trim removed 8 bases at V and 10 bases at J, leaving 5 bases unmatched. CDR1 is MNHEY, CDR2 SVGAGI, per germline.

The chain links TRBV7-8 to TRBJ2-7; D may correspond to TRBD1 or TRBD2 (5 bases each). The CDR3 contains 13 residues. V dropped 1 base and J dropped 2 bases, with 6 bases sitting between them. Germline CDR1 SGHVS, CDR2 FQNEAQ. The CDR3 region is CASSLVGAYEQYF. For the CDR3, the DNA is TGTGCCAGCAGCTTAGTGGGGGCCTACGAGCAGTACTTC.

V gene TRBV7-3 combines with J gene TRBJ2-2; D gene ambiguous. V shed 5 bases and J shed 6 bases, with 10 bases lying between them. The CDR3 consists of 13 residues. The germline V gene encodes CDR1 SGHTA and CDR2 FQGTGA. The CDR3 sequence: CASSPSQPGELFF. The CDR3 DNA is TGTGCCAGCAGCCCCTCTCAGCCCGGGGAGCTGTTTTTT.

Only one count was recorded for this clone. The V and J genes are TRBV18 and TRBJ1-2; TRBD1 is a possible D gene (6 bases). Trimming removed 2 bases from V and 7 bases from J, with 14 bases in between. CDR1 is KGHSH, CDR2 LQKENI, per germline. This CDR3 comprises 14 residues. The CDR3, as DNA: TGTGCCAGCTCACCATCGGCAGGGGAGGCTGGCTACACCTTC. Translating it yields CASSPSAGEAGYTF. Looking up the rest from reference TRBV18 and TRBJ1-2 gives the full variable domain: NAGVMQNPRHLVRRRGQEARLRCSPMKGHSHVYWYRQLPEEGLKFMVYLQKENIIDESGMPKERFSAEFPKEGPSILRIQQVVRGDSAAYFCASSPSAGEAGYTFGSGTRLTVV.

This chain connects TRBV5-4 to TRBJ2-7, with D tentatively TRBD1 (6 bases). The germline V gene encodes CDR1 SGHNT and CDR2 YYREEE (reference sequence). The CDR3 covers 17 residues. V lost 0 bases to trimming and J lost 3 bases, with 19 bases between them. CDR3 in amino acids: CASSLVLRPQGIYEQYF. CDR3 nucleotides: TGTGCCAGCAGCTTGGTACTCCGTCCACAGGGTATCTACGAGCAGTACTTC.

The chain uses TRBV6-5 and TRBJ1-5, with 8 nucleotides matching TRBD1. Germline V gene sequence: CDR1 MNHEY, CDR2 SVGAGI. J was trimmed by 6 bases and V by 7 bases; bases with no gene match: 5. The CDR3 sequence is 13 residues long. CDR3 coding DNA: TGTGCCAGCATCCGGACAGGGATTCAGCCCCAGCATTTT. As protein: CASIRTGIQPQHF.